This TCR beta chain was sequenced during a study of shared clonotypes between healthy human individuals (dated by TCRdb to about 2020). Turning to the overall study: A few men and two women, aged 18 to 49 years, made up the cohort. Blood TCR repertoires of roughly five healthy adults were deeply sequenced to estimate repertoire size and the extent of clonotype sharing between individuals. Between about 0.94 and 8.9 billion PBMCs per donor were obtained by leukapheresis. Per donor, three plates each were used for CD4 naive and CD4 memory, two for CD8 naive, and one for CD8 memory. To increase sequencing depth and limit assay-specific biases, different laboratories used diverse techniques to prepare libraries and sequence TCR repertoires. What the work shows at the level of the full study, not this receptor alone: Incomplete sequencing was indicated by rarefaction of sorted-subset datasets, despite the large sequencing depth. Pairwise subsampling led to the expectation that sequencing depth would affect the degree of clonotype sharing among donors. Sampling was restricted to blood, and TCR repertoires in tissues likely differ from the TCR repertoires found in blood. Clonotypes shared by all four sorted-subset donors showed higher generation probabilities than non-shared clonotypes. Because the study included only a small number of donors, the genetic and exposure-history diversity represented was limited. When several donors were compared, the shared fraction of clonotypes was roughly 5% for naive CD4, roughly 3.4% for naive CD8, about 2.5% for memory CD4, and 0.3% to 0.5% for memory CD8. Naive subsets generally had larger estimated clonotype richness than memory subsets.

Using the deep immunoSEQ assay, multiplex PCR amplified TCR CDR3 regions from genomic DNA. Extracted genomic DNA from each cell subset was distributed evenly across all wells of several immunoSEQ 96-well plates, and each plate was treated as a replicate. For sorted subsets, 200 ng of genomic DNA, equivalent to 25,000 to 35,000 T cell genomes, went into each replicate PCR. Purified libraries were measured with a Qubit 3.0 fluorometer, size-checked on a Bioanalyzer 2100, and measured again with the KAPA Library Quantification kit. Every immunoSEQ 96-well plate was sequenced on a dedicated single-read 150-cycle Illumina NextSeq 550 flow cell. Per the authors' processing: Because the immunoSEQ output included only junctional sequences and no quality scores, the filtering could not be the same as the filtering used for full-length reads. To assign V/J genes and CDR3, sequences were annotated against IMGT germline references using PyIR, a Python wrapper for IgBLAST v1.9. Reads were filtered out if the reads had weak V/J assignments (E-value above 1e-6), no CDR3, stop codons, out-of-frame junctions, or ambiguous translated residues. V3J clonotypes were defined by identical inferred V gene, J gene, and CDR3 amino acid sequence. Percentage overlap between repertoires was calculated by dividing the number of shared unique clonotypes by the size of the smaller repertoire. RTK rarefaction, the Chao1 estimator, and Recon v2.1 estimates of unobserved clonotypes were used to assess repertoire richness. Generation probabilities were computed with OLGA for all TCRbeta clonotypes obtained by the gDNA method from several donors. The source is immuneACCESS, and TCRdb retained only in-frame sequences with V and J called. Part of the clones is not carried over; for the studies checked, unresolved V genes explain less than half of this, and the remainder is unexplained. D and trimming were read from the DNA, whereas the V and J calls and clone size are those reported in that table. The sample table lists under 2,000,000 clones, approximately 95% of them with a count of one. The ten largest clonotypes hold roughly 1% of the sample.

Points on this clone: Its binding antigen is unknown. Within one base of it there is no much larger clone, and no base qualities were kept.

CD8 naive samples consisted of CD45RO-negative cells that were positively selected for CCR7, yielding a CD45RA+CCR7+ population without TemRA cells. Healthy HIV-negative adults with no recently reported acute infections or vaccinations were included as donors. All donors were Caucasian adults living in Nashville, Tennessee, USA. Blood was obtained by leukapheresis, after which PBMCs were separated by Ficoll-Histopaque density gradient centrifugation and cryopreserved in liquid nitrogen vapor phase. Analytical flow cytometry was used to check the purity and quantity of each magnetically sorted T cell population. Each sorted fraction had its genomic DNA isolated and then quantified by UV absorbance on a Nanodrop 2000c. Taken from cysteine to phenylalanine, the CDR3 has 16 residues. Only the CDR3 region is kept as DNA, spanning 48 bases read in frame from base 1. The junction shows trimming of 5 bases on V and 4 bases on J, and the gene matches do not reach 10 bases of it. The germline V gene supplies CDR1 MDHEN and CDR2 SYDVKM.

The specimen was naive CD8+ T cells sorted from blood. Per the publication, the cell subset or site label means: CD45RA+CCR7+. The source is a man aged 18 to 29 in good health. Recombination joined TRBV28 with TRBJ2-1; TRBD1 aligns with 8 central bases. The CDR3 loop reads CASSPQTGVGYNEQFF. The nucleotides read TGTGCCAGCAGTCCCCAGACAGGGGTGGGTTACAATGAGCAGTTCTTC.